The present TCR beta chain was sequenced within a study of cytomegalovirus exposure and HLA in healthy donors. Findings of the study overall: Specificity of a few CMV-associated chains for CMV antigens was verified in vitro.

Germline V CDR1 and CDR2: MNHEY, SMNVEV (reference sequence). The CDR3 has 14 amino acids. Amplification used 60 Vbeta primers and 13 Jbeta primers. Clones were sequenced by immunoSEQ multiplex PCR, and TCRdb holds only the in-frame ones, with some missing. The repertoire table contains about 130,000 clones. Regarding this clone: Its antigen is not identified. The junction shows a germline mismatch at one end, possibly a read error.

Sequenced input: PBMCs. The receptor was isolated from an older woman in good health and CMV-seronegative. The gene calls are TRBV27 and TRBJ2-3; the D gene is possibly TRBD2 (5 bases). The CDR3 bases are TGTGTCAGCAGTTTTCCTAGCCGGGGAGATACGCAGTATTTT. This translates into CVSSFPSRGDTQYF.